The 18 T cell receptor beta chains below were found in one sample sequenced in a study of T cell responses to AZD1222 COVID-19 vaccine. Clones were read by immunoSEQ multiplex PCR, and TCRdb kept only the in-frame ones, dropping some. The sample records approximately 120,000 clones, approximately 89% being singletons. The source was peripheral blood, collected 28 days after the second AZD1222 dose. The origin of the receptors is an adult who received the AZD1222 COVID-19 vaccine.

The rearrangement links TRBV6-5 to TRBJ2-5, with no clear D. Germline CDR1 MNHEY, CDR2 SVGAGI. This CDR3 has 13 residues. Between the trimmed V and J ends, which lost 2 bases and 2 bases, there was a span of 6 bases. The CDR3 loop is CASSYGPQETQYF. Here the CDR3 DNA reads TGTGCCAGCAGTTACGGCCCACAAGAGACCCAGTACTTC.

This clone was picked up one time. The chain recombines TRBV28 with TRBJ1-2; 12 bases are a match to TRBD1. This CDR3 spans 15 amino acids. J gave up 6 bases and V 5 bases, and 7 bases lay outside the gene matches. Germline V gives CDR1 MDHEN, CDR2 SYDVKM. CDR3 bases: TGTGCCAGCAGTCCTACCTGGGACAGGGGGCATGGCTACACCTTC. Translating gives CASSPTWDRGHGYTF.

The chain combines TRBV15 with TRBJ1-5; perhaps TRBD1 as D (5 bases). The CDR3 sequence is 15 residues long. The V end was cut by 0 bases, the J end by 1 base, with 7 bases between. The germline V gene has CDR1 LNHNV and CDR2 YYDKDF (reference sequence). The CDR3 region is CATSRDRDSNQPQHF. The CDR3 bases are TGTGCCACCAGCAGAGATCGGGACAGCAATCAGCCCCAGCATTTT.

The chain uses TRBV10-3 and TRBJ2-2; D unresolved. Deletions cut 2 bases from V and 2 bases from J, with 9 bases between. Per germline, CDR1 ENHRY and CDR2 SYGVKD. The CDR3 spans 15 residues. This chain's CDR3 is CAISELDRNTGELFF. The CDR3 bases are TGTGCCATCAGTGAGCTGGACCGTAACACCGGGGAGCTGTTTTTT.

CDR3 in amino acids: CASSAWPGQVLGETQYF. CDR3 nucleotide sequence: TGTGCCAGCAGTGCGTGGCCGGGACAGGTCTTAGGGGAGACCCAGTACTTC. The chain has TRBV27 and TRBJ2-5, with TRBD1 matching 8 bases. Germline assignment: CDR1 MNHEY and CDR2 SMNVEV (reference sequence). V shed 5 bases, J shed 5 bases, and the junction held 16 bases outside the gene matches. This CDR3 has 17 amino acids.

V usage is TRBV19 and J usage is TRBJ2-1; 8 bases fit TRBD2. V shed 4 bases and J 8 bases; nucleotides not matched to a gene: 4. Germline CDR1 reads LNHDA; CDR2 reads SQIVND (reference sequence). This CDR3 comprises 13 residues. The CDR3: CASSTGGLDEQFF. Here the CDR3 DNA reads TGTGCCAGTAGTACGGGGGGGTTGGATGAGCAGTTCTTC.

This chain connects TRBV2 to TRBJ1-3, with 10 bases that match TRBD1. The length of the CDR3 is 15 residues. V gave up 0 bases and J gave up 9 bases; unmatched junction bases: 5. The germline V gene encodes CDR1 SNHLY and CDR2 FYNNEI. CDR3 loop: CASSEAGTGVGTIYF. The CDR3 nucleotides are TGTGCCAGCAGTGAAGCTGGGACAGGGGTGGGCACCATATATTTT.

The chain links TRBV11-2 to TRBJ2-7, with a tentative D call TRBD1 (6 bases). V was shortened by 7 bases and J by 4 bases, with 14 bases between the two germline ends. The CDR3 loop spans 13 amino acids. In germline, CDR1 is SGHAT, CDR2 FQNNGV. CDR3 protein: CASNPTGQYEQYF. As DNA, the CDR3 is TGTGCCAGCAATCCGACAGGCCAATACGAGCAGTACTTC.

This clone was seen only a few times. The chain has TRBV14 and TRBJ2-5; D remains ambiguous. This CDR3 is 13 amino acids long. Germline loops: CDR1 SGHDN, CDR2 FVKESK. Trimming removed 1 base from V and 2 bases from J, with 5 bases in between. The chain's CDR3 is CASSQGVQETQYF. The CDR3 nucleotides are TGTGCCAGCAGCCAAGGGGTTCAAGAGACCCAGTACTTC. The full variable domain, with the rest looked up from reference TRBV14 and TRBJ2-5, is EAGVTQFPSHSVIEKGQTVTLRCDPISGHDNLYWYRRVMGKEIKFLLHFVKESKQDESGMPNNRFLAERTGGTYSTLKVQPAELEDSGVYFCASSQGVQETQYFGPGTRLLVL.

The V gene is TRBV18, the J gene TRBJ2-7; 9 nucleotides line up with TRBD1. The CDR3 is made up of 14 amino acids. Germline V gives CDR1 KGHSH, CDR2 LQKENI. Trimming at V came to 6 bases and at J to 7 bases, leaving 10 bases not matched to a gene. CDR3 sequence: CASSGGTGSREQYF. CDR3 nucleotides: TGTGCCAGCTCCGGGGGGACAGGGAGCCGGGAGCAGTACTTC.

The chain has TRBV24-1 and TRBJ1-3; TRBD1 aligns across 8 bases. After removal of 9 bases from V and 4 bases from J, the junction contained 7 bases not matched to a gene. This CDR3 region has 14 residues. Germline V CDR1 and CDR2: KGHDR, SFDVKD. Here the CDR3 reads CATADRAGGNTIYF. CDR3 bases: TGTGCCACCGCGGACAGGGCGGGCGGAAACACCATATATTTT.

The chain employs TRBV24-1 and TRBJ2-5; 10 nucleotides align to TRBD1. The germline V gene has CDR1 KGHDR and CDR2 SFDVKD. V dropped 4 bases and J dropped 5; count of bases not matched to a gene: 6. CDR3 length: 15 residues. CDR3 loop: CATSDGTGVWETQYF. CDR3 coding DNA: TGTGCCACCAGTGACGGGACAGGGGTTTGGGAGACCCAGTACTTC.

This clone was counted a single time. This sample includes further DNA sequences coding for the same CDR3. CDR3 sequence reads: CASSPTGGSTDTQYF. In DNA, the CDR3 is TGTGCCAGCTCACCGACAGGGGGCTCAACAGATACGCAGTATTTT. The rearrangement uses TRBV18 and TRBJ2-3; 10 nucleotides line up with TRBD1. The CDR3 consists of 15 residues. J lost 3 bases, V lost 3 bases, and 3 bases had no gene match. In germline, CDR1 is KGHSH, CDR2 LQKENI.

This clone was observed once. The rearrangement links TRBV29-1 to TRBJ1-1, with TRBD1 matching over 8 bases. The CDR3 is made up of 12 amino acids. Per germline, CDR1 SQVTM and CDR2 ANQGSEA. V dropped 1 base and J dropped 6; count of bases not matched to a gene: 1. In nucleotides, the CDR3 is TGCAGCGTTGAAGGGACAGGGCCTGAAGCTTTCTTT. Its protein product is CSVEGTGPEAFF.

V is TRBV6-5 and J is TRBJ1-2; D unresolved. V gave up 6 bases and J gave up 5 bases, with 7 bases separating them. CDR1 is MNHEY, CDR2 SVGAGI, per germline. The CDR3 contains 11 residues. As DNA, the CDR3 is TGTGCCAGCAGGTCGAATTATGGCTACACCTTC. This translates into CASRSNYGYTF.

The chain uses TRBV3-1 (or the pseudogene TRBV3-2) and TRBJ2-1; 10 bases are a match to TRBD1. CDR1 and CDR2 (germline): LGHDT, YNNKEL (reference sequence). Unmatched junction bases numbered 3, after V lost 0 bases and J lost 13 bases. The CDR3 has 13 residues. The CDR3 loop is CASSQEWDRGQFF. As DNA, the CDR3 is TGTGCCAGCAGCCAAGAGTGGGACAGGGGCCAGTTCTTC.

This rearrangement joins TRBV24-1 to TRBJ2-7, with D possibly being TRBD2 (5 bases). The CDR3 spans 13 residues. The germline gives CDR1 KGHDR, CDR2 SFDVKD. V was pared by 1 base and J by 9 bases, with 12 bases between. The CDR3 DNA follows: TGTGCCACCAGTGATTTCGGACTCTCCGTGCAGTACTTC. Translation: CATSDFGLSVQYF.

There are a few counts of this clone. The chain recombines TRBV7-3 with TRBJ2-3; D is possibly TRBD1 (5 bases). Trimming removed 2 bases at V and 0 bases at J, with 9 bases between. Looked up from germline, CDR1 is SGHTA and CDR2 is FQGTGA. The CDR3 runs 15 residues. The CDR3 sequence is CASSLQGPSTDTQYF. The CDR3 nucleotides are TGTGCCAGCAGCTTACAGGGCCCTAGCACAGATACGCAGTATTTT. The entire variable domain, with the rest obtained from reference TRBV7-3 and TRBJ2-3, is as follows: GAGVSQTPSNKVTEKGKYVELRCDPISGHTALYWYRQSLGQGPEFLIYFQGTGAADDSGLPNDRFFAVRPEGSVSTLKIQRTERGDSAVYLCASSLQGPSTDTQYFGPGTRLTVL.